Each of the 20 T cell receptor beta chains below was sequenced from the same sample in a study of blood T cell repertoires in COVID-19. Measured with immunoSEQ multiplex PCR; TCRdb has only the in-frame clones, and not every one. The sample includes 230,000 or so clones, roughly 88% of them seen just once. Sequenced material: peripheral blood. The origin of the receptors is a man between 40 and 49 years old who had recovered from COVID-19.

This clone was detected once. CDR3 amino acids: CASRSTGSMQFF. Written as DNA, the CDR3 is TGTGCCAGTAGATCCACCGGGAGCATGCAGTTCTTC. The V gene is TRBV19, the J gene TRBJ2-1; TRBD2 might be the D (6 bases). The CDR3 extends over 12 amino acids. V was pared by 6 bases and J by 12 bases, with 15 bases between. Germline V gives CDR1 LNHDA, CDR2 SQIVND (reference sequence). The complete variable domain, with remaining parts taken from reference TRBV19 and TRBJ2-1, reads DGGITQSPKYLFRKEGQNVTLSCEQNLNHDAMYWYRQDPGQGLRLIYYSQIVNDFQKGDIAEGYSVSREKKESFPLTVTSAQKNPTAFYLCASRSTGSMQFFGPGTRLTVL.

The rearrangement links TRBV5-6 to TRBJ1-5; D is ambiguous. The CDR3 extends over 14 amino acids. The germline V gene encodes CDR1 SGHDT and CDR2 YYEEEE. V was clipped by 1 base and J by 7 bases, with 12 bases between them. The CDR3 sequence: CASSLRSGAQPQHF. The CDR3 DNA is TGTGCCAGCAGCTTGAGGTCCGGAGCCCAGCCCCAGCATTTT.

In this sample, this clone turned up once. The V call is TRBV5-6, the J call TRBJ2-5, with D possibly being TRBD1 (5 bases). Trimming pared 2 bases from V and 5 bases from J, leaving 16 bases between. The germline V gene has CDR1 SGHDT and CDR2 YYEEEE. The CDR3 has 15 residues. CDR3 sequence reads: CASSFKAGYMETQYF. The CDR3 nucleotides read TGTGCCAGCAGCTTCAAGGCAGGGTACATGGAGACCCAGTACTTC.

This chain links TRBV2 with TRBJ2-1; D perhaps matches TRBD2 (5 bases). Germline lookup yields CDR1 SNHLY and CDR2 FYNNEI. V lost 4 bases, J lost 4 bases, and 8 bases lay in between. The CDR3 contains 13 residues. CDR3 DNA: TGTGCCAGCAGTGCCGGGGAATACAATGAGCAGTTCTTC. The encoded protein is CASSAGEYNEQFF.

The CDR3 sequence is CASSLQGRLNYGYTF. The CDR3, as DNA: TGTGCCAGCAGCCTACAGGGAAGGCTGAACTATGGCTACACCTTC. The chain carries TRBV27 and TRBJ1-2; D may be TRBD1 (6 bases). Per the germline V gene, CDR1 is MNHEY and CDR2 is SMNVEV (reference sequence). The CDR3 covers 15 residues. Trimming removed 6 bases from V and 2 bases from J, with 16 bases in between.

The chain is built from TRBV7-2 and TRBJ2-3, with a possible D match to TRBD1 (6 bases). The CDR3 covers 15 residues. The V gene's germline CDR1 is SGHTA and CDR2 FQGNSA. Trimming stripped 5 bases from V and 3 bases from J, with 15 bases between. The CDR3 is CASSTPQRGTDTQYF. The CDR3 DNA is TGTGCCAGCAGCACCCCCCAGAGGGGGACAGATACGCAGTATTTT.

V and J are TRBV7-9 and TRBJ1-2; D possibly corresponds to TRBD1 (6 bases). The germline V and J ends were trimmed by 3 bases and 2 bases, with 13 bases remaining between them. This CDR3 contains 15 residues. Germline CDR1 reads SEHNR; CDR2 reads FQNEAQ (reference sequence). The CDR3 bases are TGTGCCAGCAGCTTCCCTCAGGGGAAGAACTATGGCTACACCTTC. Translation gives CASSFPQGKNYGYTF.

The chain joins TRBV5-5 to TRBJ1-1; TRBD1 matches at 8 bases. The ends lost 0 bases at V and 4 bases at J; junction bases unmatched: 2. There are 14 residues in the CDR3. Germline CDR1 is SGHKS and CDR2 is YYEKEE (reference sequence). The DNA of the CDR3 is TGTGCCAGCAGCTTGGGGACAGGGAGCACTGAAGCTTTCTTT. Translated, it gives CASSLGTGSTEAFF.

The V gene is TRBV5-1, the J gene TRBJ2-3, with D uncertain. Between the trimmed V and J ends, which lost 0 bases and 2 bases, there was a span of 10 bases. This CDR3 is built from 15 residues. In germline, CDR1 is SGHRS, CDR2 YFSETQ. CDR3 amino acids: CASSLDGSVTDTQYF. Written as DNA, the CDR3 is TGCGCCAGCAGCTTGGACGGAAGCGTCACAGATACGCAGTATTTT.

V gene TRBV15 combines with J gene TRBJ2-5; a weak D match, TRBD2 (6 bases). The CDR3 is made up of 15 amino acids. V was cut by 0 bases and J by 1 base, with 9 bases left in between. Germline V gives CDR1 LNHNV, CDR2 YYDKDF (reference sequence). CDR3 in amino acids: CATSRDQEGQETQYF. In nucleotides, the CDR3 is TGTGCCACCAGCAGAGACCAGGAGGGCCAAGAGACCCAGTACTTC.

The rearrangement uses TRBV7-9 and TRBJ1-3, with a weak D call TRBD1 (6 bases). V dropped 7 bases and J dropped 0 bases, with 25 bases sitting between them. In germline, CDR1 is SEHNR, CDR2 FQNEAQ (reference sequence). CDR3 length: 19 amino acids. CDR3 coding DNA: TGTGCCAGCACCCGAAAAGGGAGGGGGACAAGAGTCTCTGGAAACACCATATATTTT. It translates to CASTRKGRGTRVSGNTIYF.

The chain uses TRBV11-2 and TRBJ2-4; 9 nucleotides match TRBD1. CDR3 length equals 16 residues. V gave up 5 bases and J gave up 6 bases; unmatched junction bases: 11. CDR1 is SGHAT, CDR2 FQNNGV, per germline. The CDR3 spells CASSRTGTGPGNIQYF. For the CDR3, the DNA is TGTGCCAGCAGCCGCACCGGGACAGGGCCGGGAAACATTCAGTACTTC.

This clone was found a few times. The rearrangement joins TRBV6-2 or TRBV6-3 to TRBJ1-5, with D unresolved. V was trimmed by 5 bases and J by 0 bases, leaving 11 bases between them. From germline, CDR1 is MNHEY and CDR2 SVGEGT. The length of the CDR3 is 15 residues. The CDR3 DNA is TGTGCCAGCAGTAGACACCTTAATAGCAATCAGCCCCAGCATTTT. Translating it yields CASSRHLNSNQPQHF.

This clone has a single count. The CDR3 region is CASSAQADSGNTIYF. As DNA, the CDR3 is TGTGCCAGCAGCGCACAGGCGGACTCTGGAAACACCATATATTTT. The chain couples TRBV9 to TRBJ1-3; D possibly corresponds to TRBD1 (5 bases). The CDR3 contains 15 residues. Germline CDR1 is SGDLS and CDR2 is YYNGEE. The germline V and J ends were trimmed by 3 bases and 0 bases, with 10 bases remaining between them.

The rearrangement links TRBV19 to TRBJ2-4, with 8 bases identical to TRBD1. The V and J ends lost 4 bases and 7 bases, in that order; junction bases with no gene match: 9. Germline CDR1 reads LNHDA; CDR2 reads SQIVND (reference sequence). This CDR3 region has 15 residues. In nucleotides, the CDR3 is TGTGCCAGTAGTAACGTCGGACAGGGTAGGAACATTCAGTACTTC. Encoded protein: CASSNVGQGRNIQYF.

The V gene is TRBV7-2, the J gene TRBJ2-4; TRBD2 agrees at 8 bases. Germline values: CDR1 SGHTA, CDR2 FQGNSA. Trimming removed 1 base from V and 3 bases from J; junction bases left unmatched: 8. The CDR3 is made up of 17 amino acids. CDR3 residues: CASSLGPGGLGKNIQYF. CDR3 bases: TGTGCCAGCAGCTTAGGGCCGGGAGGGCTCGGCAAAAACATTCAGTACTTC.

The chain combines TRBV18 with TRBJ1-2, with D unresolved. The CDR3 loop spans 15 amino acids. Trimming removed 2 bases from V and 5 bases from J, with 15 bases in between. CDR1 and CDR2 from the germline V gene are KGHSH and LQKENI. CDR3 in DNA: TGTGCCAGCTCACCAGGTCCGAGGGAATCATATGGCTACACCTTC. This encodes CASSPGPRESYGYTF. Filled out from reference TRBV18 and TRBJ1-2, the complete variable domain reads NAGVMQNPRHLVRRRGQEARLRCSPMKGHSHVYWYRQLPEEGLKFMVYLQKENIIDESGMPKERFSAEFPKEGPSILRIQQVVRGDSAAYFCASSPGPRESYGYTFGSGTRLTVV.

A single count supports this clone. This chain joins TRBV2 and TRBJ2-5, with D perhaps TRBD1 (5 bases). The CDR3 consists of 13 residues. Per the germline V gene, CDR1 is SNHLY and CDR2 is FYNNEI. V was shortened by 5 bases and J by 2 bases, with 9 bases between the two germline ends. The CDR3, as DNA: TGTGCCAGCAGTCTGGGGCAGCAAGAGACCCAGTACTTC. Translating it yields CASSLGQQETQYF.

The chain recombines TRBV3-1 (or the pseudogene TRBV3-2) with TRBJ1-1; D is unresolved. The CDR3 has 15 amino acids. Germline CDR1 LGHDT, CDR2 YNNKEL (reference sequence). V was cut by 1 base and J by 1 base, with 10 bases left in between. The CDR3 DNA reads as TGTGCCAGCAGCCAAGGACTAATTGGGAACACTGAAGCTTTCTTT. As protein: CASSQGLIGNTEAFF.

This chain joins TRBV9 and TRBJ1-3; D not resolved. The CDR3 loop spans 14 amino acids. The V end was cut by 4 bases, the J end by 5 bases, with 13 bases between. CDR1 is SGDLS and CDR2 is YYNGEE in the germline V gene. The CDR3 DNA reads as TGTGCCAGCAGCCCCCAGGTCGGGAGAAACACCATATATTTT. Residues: CASSPQVGRNTIYF.